These 17 T cell receptor beta chains came from one sample sequenced in a study of neurological immune-mediated disorders. In TCRdb, the 5' RACE reads were re-called with MiXCR into one record per CDR3 protein. The table lists about 79,000 distinct CDR3 sequences, approximately 14% of them singletons, with roughly 6.8% in the top ten. The sequencing input was PBMCs. These receptors all stem from a woman between 50 and 59 years old in good health.

This clonotype was detected ten times or more. The chain couples TRBV7-2 to TRBJ2-7; TRBD2 might be the D (5 bases). The CDR3 spans 15 residues. Germline V gene sequence: CDR1 SGHTA, CDR2 FQGNSA. The germline V and J ends were trimmed by 5 bases and 3 bases, with 17 bases remaining between them. The CDR3 DNA reads as TGTGCCAGCAGCACAACTAGGACCGAGGACTACGAGCAGTACTTC. Translating gives CASSTTRTEDYEQYF.

This clonotype was counted ten times or more. CDR3 nucleotides: TGTGCCAGCTCGCTTCCTAGCGGGCTTTCCGGGGAGCTGTTTTTT. Translated, it gives CASSLPSGLSGELFF. The rearrangement joins TRBV18 to TRBJ2-2, with 8 nucleotides matching TRBD2. Losses at the gene ends were 6 bases for V and 6 bases for J; bases not matched to a gene: 9. CDR3 length: 15 amino acids. Per germline, CDR1 KGHSH and CDR2 LQKENI.

About this clonotype: Since the CDR3 does not end with the conserved phenylalanine or tryptophan, this likely comes from a read error. The genes are TRBV3-1 and TRBJ2-2, with 10 positions matching TRBD1. Germline V gene data show CDR1 as LGHDT and CDR2 as YNNKEL (reference sequence). The CDR3 totals 15 residues. The DNA of the CDR3 is TGTGCCAGCAGCCCCCGGGACAGGGGCACCTGGGAGCTGTTTTTA. Amino acids: CASSPRDRGTWELFL.

Note on this clonotype: The junction departs from germline at one end; a sequencing error may be responsible. The chain combines TRBV28 with TRBJ2-3; no firm D call. Germline V gene data show CDR1 as MDHEN and CDR2 as SYDVKM. The CDR3 sequence is 15 residues long. The CDR3 bases are TGTGCCATCAGTCCCCAAAGTCACCCCGAGAATACGCAGTATTTT. Amino acid sequence: CAISPQSHPENTQYF.

This clonotype was found a few times. V and J are TRBV7-2 and TRBJ2-2; the D gene is possibly TRBD1 (5 bases). The CDR3 is 14 amino acids. Trimming shortened V by 6 bases and J by 1 base, and 9 bases separated the two germline ends. Germline V gene sequence: CDR1 SGHTA, CDR2 FQGNSA. CDR3 coding DNA: TGTGCCAGCAGGAAAGGGGAGAACACCGGGGAGCTGTTTTTT. It specifies CASRKGENTGELFF.

Many counts were recorded for this clonotype. The J gene is TRBJ1-1, the V gene TRBV27, with 9 bases fitting TRBD1. The CDR3 runs 17 residues. Germline V gene sequence: CDR1 MNHEY, CDR2 SMNVEV (reference sequence). V lost 3 bases, J lost 5 bases, and 13 bases stayed unmatched. This CDR3 is CASSFRLRDRDGTEAFF. The CDR3 region has the DNA TGTGCCAGCAGTTTCCGGCTTAGGGACAGGGACGGGACTGAAGCTTTCTTT.

This clonotype was observed at least ten times. The chain uses TRBV3-1 and TRBJ2-7; no reliable D call. The germline gives CDR1 LGHDT, CDR2 YNNKEL (reference sequence). With 4 bases removed from V and 2 bases from J, the gap between germline ends came to 15 bases. This CDR3 comprises 15 residues. This CDR3 is CASSPQFVPTYEQYF. CDR3 sequence (DNA): TGTGCCAGCAGCCCGCAATTTGTCCCTACCTACGAGCAGTACTTC.

The chain uses TRBV2 and TRBJ2-7, with no clear D. V lost 4 bases and J lost 7, with 8 bases in between. The CDR3 extends over 11 amino acids. Germline V gene sequence: CDR1 SNHLY, CDR2 FYNNEI. CDR3 sequence reads: CASSGVGEQYF. The DNA for the CDR3 is TGTGCCAGCAGTGGTGTCGGGGAGCAGTACTTC.

This clonotype was observed at least ten times. The chain carries TRBV5-1 and TRBJ1-3; the D gene is possibly TRBD1 (5 bases). Germline values: CDR1 SGHRS, CDR2 YFSETQ. V was trimmed by 1 base and J by 4 bases, leaving 9 bases between them. The CDR3 runs 14 residues. DNA for the CDR3: TGCGCCAGCAGCTTGTCCGGGGCCGGAAACACCATATATTTT. Its translation is CASSLSGAGNTIYF.

This clonotype was counted only a few times. A read error may be the cause here, since a much bigger clone is one base away. The chain employs TRBV12-3 or TRBV12-4 and TRBJ1-1; D is unresolved. This CDR3 has 12 residues. The CDR3 nucleotides read TGTGCCAACAGTTACTGGCCCATTGAAGCTTTCTTT. It encodes CANSYWPIEAFF.

This clonotype was counted ten times or more. This chain links TRBV5-1 with TRBJ2-5; 12 bases agree with TRBD1. The CDR3 contains 16 residues. Germline CDR1 SGHRS, CDR2 YFSETQ. The ends lost 4 bases at V and 4 bases at J; junction bases unmatched: 8. For the CDR3, the DNA is TGCGCCAGCAGCCCATCCGGGACAGGGGGCAGAGAGACCCAGTACTTC. It is translated as CASSPSGTGGRETQYF.

This clonotype came up many times. CDR3 bases: TGTGCCAGCAGGACGGGACAGGGTAGTTCACCCCTCCACTTT. This encodes CASRTGQGSSPLHF. The chain joins TRBV5-5 to TRBJ1-6; 9 nucleotides agree with TRBD1. Per the germline V gene, CDR1 is SGHKS and CDR2 is YYEKEE (reference sequence). Trimming removed 5 bases from V and 9 bases from J; junction bases left unmatched: 6. The CDR3 loop spans 14 amino acids. Full variable domain (rest looked up from reference TRBV5-5 and TRBJ1-6): DAGVTQSPTHLIKTRGQQVTLRCSPISGHKSVSWYQQVLGQGPQFIFQYYEKEERGRGNFPDRFSARQFPNYSSELNVNALLLGDSALYLCASRTGQGSSPLHFGNGTRLTVT.

This clonotype came up many times. The chain has TRBV3-1 and TRBJ1-1; D unresolved. The CDR3 contains 11 residues. Trimming took 5 bases from V and 8 from J, leaving 9 bases between them. From germline, CDR1 is LGHDT and CDR2 YNNKEL (reference sequence). The CDR3 region has the DNA TGTGCCAGCAGCATTGGACGGGAAGCTTTCTTT. This sequence encodes CASSIGREAFF.

This clonotype has a count of ten or more. The chain carries TRBV20-1 and TRBJ2-5; 10 bases map to TRBD2. V shed 5 bases and J 2 bases; nucleotides not matched to a gene: 5. In germline, CDR1 is DFQATT, CDR2 SNEGSKA (reference sequence). The CDR3 has 14 amino acids. The CDR3 region is CSAGSGGKQETQYF. CDR3 sequence (DNA): TGCAGTGCTGGTAGCGGGGGGAAACAAGAGACCCAGTACTTC.

V gene TRBV20-1 combines with J gene TRBJ1-1, with D possibly TRBD1 on 6 matching bases. Germline CDR1 and CDR2: DFQATT and SNEGSKA (reference sequence). This CDR3 spans 12 amino acids. The germline V and J ends were trimmed by 2 bases and 8 bases, with 12 bases remaining between them. CDR3 in amino acids: CSARIRDKEAFF. The CDR3 bases are TGCAGTGCTAGAATCCGGGACAAAGAAGCTTTCTTT.

The sample holds many counts of this clonotype. V and J are TRBV27 and TRBJ2-1, with 8 nucleotides matching TRBD2. The CDR3 contains 15 residues. The J segment lost 0 bases and the V segment lost 4 bases, leaving 2 bases of the junction unmatched. CDR1 MNHEY and CDR2 SMNVEV come from the germline V gene (reference sequence). The CDR3 DNA reads as TGTGCCAGCAGTTCCGCGGGGGGCTCCTACAATGAGCAGTTCTTC. Residues: CASSSAGGSYNEQFF.

This clonotype was seen at least ten times. The chain is built from TRBV20-1 and TRBJ2-3, with D tentatively TRBD1 (6 bases). CDR3 length: 14 residues. Germline CDR1 is DFQATT and CDR2 is SNEGSKA (reference sequence). Trimming left V 6 bases short and J 0 bases short, with 13 bases between. The CDR3 sequence: CSAPRQGSTDTQYF. The CDR3 DNA reads as TGCAGTGCCCCAAGGCAGGGGAGCACAGATACGCAGTATTTT.